This entry concerns a single TCR beta chain. The sample originates from a study of blood T cell repertoires in COVID-19. Under the authors' procedure: Estimation of nucleated cell counts relied on the amplification of reference gene primers. The protocol was immunoSEQ multiplex PCR, while the TCRdb copy is restricted to in-frame clones and leaves out a portion. That table is the source of V, J and clone size, and D and trimming were worked out from the DNA. The table records 130,000 to 150,000 clones, 87% of them present only once. Germline lookup yields CDR1 SGHKS and CDR2 YYEKEE (reference sequence). The CDR3 is made up of 12 amino acids. Trimming removed 2 bases at V and 9 bases at J, with 9 bases between.

The sample consisted of peripheral blood. This chain links TRBV5-5 with TRBJ2-1; D is ambiguous. The receptor's source is a man older than 75 with acute or convalescent COVID-19. The CDR3, as DNA: TGTGCCAGCAGCTTCGGTCTTCTTGAGCAGTTCTTC. This codes for CASSFGLLEQFF.